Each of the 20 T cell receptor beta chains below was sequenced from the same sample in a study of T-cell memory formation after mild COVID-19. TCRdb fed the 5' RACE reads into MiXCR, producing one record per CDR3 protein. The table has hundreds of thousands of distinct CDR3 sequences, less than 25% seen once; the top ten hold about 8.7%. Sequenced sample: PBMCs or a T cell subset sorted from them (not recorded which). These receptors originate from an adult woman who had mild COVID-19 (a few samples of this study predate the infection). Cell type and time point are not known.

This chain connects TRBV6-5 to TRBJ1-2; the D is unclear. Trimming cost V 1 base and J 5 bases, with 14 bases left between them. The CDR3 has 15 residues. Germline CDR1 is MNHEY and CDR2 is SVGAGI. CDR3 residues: CASSYFTGQQYGYTF. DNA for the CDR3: TGTGCCAGCAGTTACTTTACCGGGCAGCAATATGGCTACACCTTC.

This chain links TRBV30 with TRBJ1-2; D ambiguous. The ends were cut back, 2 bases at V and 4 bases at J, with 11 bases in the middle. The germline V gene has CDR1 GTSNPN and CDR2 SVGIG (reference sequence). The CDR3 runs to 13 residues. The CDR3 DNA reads TGTGCCTGGAGTAGAGACACGGGCTATGGCTACACCTTC. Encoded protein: CAWSRDTGYGYTF.

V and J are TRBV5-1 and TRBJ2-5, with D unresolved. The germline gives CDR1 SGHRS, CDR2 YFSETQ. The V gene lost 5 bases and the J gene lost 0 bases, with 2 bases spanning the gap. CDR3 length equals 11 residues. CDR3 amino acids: CASRDQETQYF. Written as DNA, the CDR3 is TGCGCCAGCAGGGACCAAGAGACCCAGTACTTC.

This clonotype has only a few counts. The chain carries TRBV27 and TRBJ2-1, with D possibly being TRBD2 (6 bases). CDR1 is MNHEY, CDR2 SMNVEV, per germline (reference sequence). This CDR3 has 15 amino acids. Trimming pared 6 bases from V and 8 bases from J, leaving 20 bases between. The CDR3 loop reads CASSVSGTAGHEQFF. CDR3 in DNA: TGTGCCAGCAGCGTTAGCGGAACCGCGGGTCATGAGCAGTTCTTC.

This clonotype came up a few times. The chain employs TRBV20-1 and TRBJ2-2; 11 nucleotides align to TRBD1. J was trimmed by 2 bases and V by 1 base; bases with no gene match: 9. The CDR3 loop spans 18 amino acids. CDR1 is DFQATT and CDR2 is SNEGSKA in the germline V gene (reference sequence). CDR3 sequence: CSARALGQGAGNTGELFF. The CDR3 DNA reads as TGCAGTGCTAGAGCCCTCGGACAGGGGGCAGGTAACACCGGGGAGCTGTTTTTT.

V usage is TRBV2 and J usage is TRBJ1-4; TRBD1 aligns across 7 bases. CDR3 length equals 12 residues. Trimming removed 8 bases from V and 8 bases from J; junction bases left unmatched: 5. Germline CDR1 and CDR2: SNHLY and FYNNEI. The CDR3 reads CASGDSGEKLFF. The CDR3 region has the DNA TGTGCCAGCGGGGACAGCGGCGAAAAACTGTTTTTT. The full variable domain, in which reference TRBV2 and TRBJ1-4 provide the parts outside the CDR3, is EPEVTQTPSHQVTQMGQEVILRCVPISNHLYFYWYRQILGQKVEFLVSFYNNEISEKSEIFDDQFSVERPDGSNFTLKIRSTKLEDSAMYFCASGDSGEKLFFGSGTQLSVL.

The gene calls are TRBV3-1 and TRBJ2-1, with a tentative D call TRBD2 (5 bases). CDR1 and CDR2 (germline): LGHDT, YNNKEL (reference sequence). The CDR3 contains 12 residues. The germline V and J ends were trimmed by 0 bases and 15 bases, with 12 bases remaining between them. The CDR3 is CASSQERGYRFF. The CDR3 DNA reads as TGTGCCAGCAGCCAAGAACGGGGATATCGGTTCTTC.

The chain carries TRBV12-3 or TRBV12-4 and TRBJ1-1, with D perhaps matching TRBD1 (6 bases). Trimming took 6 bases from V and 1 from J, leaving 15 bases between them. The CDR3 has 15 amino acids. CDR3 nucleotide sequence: TGTGCCAGCAGACCAAGACAGGTTTCGAACACTGAAGCTTTCTTT. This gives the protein CASRPRQVSNTEAFF.

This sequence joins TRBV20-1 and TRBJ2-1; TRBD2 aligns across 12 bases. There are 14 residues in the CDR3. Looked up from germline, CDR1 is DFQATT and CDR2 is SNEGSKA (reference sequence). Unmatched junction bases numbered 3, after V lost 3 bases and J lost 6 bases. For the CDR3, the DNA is TGCAGTGCTAGCTCTAGCGGGAGGGGCAATGAGCAGTTCTTC. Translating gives CSASSSGRGNEQFF.

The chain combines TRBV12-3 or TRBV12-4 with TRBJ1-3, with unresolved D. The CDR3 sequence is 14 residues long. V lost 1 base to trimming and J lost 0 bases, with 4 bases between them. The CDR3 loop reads CASSLVPSGNTIYF. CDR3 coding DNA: TGTGCCAGCAGTTTAGTCCCCTCTGGAAACACCATATATTTT.

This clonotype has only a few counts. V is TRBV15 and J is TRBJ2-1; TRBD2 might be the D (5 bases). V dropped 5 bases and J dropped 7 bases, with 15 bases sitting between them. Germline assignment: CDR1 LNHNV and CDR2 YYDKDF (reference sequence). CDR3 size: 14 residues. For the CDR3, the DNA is TGTGCCACCAGCCAGGAGGTAGCTAATAATGAGCAGTTCTTC. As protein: CATSQEVANNEQFF.

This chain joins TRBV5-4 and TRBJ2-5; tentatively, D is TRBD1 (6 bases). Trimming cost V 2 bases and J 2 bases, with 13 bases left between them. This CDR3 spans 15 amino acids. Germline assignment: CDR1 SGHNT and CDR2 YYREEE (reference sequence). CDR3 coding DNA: TGTGCCAGCAGCTTCGGTGGGGGCCTTCAAGAGACCCAGTACTTC. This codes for CASSFGGGLQETQYF.

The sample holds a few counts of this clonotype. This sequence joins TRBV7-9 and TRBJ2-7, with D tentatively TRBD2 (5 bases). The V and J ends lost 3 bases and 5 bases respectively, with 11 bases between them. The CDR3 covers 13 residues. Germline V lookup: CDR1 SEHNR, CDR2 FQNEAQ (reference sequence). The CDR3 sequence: CASSLKGSHEQYF. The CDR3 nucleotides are TGTGCCAGCAGCTTGAAAGGGAGCCACGAGCAGTACTTC.

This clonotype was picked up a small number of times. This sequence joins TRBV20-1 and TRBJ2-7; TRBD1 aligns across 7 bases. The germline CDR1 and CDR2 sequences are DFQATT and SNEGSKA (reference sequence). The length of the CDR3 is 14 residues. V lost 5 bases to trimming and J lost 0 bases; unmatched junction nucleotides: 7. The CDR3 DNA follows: TGCAGTGCTTTCCCCAGGGGGACCTCCTACGAGCAGTACTTC. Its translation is CSAFPRGTSYEQYF.

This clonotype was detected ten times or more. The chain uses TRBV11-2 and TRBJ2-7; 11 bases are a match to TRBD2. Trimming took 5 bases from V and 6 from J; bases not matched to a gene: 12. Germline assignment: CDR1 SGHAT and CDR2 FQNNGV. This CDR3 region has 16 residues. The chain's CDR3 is CASSPKIAGGPFEQYF. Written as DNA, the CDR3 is TGTGCCAGCAGCCCCAAGATAGCGGGGGGGCCTTTCGAGCAGTACTTC.

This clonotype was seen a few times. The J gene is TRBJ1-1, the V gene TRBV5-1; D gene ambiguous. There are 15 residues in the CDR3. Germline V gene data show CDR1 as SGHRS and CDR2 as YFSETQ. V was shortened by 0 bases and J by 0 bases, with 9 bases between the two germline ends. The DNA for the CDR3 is TGCGCCAGCAGCTTGGTAGCCAGCCTGAACACTGAAGCTTTCTTT. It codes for CASSLVASLNTEAFF. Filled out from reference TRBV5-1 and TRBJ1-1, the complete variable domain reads KAGVTQTPRYLIKTRGQQVTLSCSPISGHRSVSWYQQTPGQGLQFLFEYFSETQRNKGNFPGRFSGRQFSNSRSEMNVSTLELGDSALYLCASSLVASLNTEAFFGQGTRLTVV.

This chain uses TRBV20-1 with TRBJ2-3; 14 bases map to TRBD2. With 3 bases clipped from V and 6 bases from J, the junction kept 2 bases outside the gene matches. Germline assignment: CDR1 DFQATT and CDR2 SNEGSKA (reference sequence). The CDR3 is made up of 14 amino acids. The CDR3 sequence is CSARGLAGADTQYF. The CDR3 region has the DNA TGCAGTGCTAGGGGACTAGCGGGAGCGGATACGCAGTATTTT.

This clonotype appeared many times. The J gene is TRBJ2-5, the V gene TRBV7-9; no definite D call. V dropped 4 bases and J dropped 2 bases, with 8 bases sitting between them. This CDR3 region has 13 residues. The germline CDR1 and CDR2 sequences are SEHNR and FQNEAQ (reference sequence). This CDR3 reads CASSWGAQETQYF. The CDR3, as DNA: TGTGCCAGCAGCTGGGGTGCACAAGAGACCCAGTACTTC. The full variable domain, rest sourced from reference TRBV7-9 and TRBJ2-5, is DTGVSQNPRHKITKRGQNVTFRCDPISEHNRLYWYRQTLGQGPEFLTYFQNEAQLEKSRLLSDRFSAERPKGSFSTLEIQRTEQGDSAMYLCASSWGAQETQYFGPGTRLLVL.

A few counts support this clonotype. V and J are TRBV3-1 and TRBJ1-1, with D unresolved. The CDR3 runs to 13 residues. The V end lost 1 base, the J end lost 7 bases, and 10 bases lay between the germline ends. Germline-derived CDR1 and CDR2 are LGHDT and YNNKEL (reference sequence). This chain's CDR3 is CASSQAGTGEAFF. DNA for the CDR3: TGTGCCAGCAGCCAAGCGGGAACGGGTGAAGCTTTCTTT. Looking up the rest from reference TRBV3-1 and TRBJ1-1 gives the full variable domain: DTAVSQTPKYLVTQMGNDKSIKCEQNLGHDTMYWYKQDSKKFLKIMFSYNNKELIINETVPNRFSPKSPDKAHLNLHINSLELGDSAVYFCASSQAGTGEAFFGQGTRLTVV.

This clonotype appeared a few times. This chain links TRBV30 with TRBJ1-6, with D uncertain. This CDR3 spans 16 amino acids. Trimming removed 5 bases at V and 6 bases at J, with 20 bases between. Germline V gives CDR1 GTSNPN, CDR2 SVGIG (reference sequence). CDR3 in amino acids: CAWQLGHSESNSPLHF. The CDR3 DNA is TGTGCCTGGCAACTCGGGCACAGTGAAAGTAATTCACCCCTCCACTTT. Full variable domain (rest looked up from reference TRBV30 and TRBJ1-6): SQTIHQWPATLVQPVGSPLSLECTVEGTSNPNLYWYRQAAGRGLQLLFYSVGIGQISSEVPQNLSASRPQDRQFILSSKKLLLSDSGFYLCAWQLGHSESNSPLHFGNGTRLTVT.